These T cell receptor beta chains were read from a single sample in a study of T-cell memory formation after mild COVID-19. TCRdb re-called the 5' RACE reads with MiXCR, one entry per CDR3 protein. The sample contains fewer than 200,000 distinct CDR3 sequences, approximately 18% of which appear only once. The sequencing sample was made of PBMCs or a T cell subset sorted from them (not recorded which). These receptor sequences come from a man younger than 35 who had mild COVID-19 (a few samples of this study predate the infection). Cell type and time point are not known. Both conserved end residues are part of each CDR3. A D gene is named only where the DNA matches it firmly. Expanded clones get a size class; other rows say once, few or many, or leave the size out.

d_gene	abundance	v_gene	j_gene	CDR3nt	CDR3aa
-	few	TRBV12-3/TRBV12-4	TRBJ1-1	TGTGCCAGCAGCCAACTCCATGCAGGGACGAACACTGAAGCTTTCTTT	CASSQLHAGTNTEAFF
TRBD1	few	TRBV10-3	TRBJ1-5	TGTGCCATCAGTGAAGGGGGCGATCAGCCCCAGCATTTT	CAISEGGDQPQHF
-	-	TRBV2	TRBJ2-5	TGTGCCAGCATCGACACCAATCTTCAAGAGACCCAGTACTTC	CASIDTNLQETQYF
-	few	TRBV5-1	TRBJ2-7	TGCGCCAGCAGCTTGATCCAGGGATTCCACGAGCAGTACTTC	CASSLIQGFHEQYF
-	-	TRBV5-1	TRBJ2-2	TGCGCCAGCAGCTGGGCGGGACTGTCATCACCAGGGGAGCTGTTTTTT	CASSWAGLSSPGELFF
TRBD2	few	TRBV11-3	TRBJ2-5	TGTGCCAGCAGCCAAGAGCGGGGACCGCAAGAGACCCAGTACTTC	CASSQERGPQETQYF
-	-	TRBV5-1	TRBJ2-5	TGCGCCAGCAGCTCTGCTCTGGACGGGCTCCTTCAAGAGACCCAGTACTTC	CASSSALDGLLQETQYF
TRBD2	-	TRBV18	TRBJ2-3	TGTGCCAGCTCACAACTAGCGGGTCCGGCTAGCACAGATACGCAGTATTTT	CASSQLAGPASTDTQYF
-	few	TRBV19	TRBJ2-2	TGTGCCAGTAGTCTTCAAATCGGGGAGCTGTTTTTT	CASSLQIGELFF
-	few	TRBV20-1	TRBJ2-5	TGCAGTGCGCCGACTAGTACCGAGACCCAGTACTTC	CSAPTSTETQYF
-	-	TRBV6-1	TRBJ1-3	TGTGCCAGCAGGGACTCCTACTCTGGAAACACCATATATTTT	CASRDSYSGNTIYF
-	-	TRBV19	TRBJ2-5	TGTGCCAGTAGTCGCTTCACAGGGCACGAGACCCAGTACTTC	CASSRFTGHETQYF
TRBD2	-	TRBV7-3	TRBJ2-3	TGTGCCAGCAGCCGCTTGGCGGGGGGGCCACATACGCAGTATTTT	CASSRLAGGPHTQYF
-	many	TRBV11-1	TRBJ2-7	TGTGCCAGCAGCAGGTCCGGGACCTACGAGCAGTACTTC	CASSRSGTYEQYF
TRBD1	few	TRBV5-1	TRBJ1-1	TGCGCCAGCAGCTTGAATGGGGACAGGGGTGAAGCTTTCTTT	CASSLNGDRGEAFF
TRBD1	-	TRBV7-9	TRBJ2-3	TGTGCCAGCAGCTTCGGGACAGGGGAAGGAGATACGCAGTATTTT	CASSFGTGEGDTQYF
-	few	TRBV4-2	TRBJ2-7	TGTGCCAGCAGCCCTCTGGGTGCAGCCCCATGGTACTTC	CASSPLGAAPWYF
-	-	TRBV28	TRBJ1-6	TGTGCCAGCAGGTCTTGGGGGGGGGGCTCCTATAATTCACCACTCCACTTT	CASRSWGGGSYNSPLHF
TRBD1	-	TRBV7-9	TRBJ1-3	TGTGCCAGCAGCTTAGACAGGGGGCACTCTGGAAACACCATATATTTT	CASSLDRGHSGNTIYF
-	few	TRBV7-9	TRBJ1-1	TGTGCCAGCAGCCCTCTTGTAGCTTTCTTT	CASSPLVAFF
TRBD1	-	TRBV7-2	TRBJ1-2	TGTGCCAGCAGCTACGGACAGGGGTCCCTCTATTCCTTC	CASSYGQGSLYSF
-	-	TRBV9	TRBJ1-2	TGTGCCAGCAGCGTAGGAGCAGGGACCGCTAACTATGGCTACACCTTC	CASSVGAGTANYGYTF
TRBD1	-	TRBV29-1	TRBJ1-6	TGCAGCGTCAGGACAGGGAATTCTCCCCTCCACTTT	CSVRTGNSPLHF
-	-	TRBV5-1	TRBJ2-2	TGCGCCAGCAGCTTGGAGTCTCAGGGCACCGGGGAGCTGTTTTTT	CASSLESQGTGELFF
TRBD1	few	TRBV10-3	TRBJ1-1	TGTGCCGTTTCGGGACAGGGAGGTCTGGGCACTGAAGCTTTCTTT	CAVSGQGGLGTEAFF
TRBD1	-	TRBV12-3/TRBV12-4	TRBJ1-1	TGTGCCAGCAAGTCCGGACAGGTTGAAGCTTTCTTT	CASKSGQVEAFF
TRBD1	few	TRBV7-3	TRBJ2-1	TGTGCCAGCAGCTTAATGGCGACAGGGGTAGATGAGCAGTTCTTC	CASSLMATGVDEQFF
-	-	TRBV27	TRBJ1-2	TGTGCCAGCAGTCCTACTCGACAGGTTGCTGGCTACACCTTC	CASSPTRQVAGYTF
TRBD1	-	TRBV7-2	TRBJ2-2	TGTGCCAGCAGCTTCGCCGGGACAGGAGCGACCGGGGAGCTGTTTTTT	CASSFAGTGATGELFF
TRBD1	-	TRBV5-1	TRBJ1-2	TGCGCCAGCAGCACGGGACAGGGAATAAGTGGCTACACCTTC	CASSTGQGISGYTF
-	-	TRBV10-3	TRBJ2-1	TGTGCCATCAGCGGACAGTTAGGGGATGAGCAGTTCTTC	CAISGQLGDEQFF